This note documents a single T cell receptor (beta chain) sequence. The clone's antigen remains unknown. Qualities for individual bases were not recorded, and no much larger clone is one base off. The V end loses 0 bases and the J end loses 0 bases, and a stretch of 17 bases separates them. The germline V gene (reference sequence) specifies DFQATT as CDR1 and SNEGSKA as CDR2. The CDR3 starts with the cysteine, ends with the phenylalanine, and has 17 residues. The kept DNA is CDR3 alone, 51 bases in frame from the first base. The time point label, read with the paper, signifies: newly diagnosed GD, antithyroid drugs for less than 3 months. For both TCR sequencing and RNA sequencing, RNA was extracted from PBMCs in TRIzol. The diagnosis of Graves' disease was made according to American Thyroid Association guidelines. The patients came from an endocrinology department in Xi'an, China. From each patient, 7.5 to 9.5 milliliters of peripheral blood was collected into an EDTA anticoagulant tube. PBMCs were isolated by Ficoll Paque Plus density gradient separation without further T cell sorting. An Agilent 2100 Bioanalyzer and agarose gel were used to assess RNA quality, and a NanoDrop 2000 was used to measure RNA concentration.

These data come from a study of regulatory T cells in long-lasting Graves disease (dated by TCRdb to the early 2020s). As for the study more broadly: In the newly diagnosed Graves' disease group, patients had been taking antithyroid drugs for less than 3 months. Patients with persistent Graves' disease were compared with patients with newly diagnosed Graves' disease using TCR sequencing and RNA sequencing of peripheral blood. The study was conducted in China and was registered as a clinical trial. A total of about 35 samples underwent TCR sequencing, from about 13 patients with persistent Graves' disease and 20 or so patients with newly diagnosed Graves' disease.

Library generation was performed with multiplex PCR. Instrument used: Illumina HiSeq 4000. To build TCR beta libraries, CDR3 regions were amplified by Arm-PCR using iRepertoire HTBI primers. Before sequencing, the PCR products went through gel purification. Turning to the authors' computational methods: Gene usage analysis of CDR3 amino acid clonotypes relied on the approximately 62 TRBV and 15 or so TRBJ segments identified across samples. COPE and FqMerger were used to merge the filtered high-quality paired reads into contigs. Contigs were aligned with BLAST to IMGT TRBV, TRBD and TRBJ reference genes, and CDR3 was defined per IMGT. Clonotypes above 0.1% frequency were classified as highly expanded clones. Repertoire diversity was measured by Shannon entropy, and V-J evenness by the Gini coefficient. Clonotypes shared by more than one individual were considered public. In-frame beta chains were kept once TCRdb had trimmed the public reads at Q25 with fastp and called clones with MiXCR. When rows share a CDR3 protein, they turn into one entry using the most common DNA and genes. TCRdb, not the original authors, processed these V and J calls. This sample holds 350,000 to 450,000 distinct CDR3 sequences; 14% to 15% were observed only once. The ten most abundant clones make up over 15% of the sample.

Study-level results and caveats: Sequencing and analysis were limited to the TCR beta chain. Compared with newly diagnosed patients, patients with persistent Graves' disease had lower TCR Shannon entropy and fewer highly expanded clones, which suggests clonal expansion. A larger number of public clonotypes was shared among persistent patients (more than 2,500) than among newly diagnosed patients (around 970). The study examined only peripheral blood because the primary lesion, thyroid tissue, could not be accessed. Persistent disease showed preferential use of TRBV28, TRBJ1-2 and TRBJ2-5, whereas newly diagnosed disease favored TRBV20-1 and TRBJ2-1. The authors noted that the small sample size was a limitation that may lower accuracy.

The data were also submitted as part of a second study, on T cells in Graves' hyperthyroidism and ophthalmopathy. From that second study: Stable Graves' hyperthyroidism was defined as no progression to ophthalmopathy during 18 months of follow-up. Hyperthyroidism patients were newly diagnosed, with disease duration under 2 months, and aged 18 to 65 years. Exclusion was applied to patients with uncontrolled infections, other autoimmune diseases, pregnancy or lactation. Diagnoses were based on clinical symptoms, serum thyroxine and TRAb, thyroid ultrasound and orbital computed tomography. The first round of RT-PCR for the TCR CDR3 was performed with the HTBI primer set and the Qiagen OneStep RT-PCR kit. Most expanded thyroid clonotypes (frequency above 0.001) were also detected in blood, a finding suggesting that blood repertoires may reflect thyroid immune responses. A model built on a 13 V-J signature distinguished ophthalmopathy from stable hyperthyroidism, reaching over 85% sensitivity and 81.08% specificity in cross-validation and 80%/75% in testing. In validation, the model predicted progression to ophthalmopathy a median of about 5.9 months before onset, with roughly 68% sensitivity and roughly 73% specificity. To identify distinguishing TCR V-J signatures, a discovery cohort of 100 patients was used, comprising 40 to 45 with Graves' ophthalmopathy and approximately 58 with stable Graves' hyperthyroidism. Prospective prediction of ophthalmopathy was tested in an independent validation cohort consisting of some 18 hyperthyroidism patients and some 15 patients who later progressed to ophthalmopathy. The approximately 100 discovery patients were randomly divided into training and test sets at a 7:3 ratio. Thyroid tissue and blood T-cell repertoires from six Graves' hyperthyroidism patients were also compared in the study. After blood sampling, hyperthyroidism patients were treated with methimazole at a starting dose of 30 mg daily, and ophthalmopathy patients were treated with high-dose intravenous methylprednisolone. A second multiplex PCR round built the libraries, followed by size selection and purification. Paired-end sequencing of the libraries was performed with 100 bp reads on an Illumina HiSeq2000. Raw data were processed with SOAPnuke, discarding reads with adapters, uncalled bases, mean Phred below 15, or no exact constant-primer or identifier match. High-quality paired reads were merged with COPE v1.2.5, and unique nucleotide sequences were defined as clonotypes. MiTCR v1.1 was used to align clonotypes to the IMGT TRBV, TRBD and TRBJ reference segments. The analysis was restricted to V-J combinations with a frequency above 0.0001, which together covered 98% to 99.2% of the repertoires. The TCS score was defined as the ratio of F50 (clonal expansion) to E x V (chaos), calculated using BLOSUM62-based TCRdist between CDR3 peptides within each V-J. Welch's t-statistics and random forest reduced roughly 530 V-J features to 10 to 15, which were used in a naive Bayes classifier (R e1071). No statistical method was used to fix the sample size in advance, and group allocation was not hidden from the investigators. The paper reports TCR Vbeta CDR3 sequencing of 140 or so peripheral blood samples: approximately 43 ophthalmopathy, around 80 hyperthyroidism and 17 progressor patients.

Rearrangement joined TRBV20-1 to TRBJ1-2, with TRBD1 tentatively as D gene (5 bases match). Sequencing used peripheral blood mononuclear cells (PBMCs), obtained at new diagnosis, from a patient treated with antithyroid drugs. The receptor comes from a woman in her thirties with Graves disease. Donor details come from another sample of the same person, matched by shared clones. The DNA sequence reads TGCAGTGCTAGAGAGGCCAGGGAGTTCGGATCTAACTATGGCTACACCTTC. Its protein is CSAREAREFGSNYGYTF.